This section outlines one T cell receptor beta chain sequence together with its context. Which antigen it targets is not known. The input lacks base qualities; no much larger clone sits a single base away. Patients with a history of autoimmune disease or receiving systemic immunosuppression were excluded from the trial. Peripheral blood for TCR sequencing was collected from all dose cohorts at baseline, on cycle 4 day 1, and on cycle 7 day 1. The samples were taken from a phase I, first-in-human, multicenter, open-label dose-escalation trial of ivuxolimab. Adults with locally advanced or metastatic head and neck squamous cell, hepatocellular, melanoma or renal cell carcinoma were enrolled in the trial. CD4+ and CD8+ T cells were sorted separately from peripheral blood before TCR sequencing. The sample comes from a study of OX40 agonist ivuxolimab in advanced cancers. Notes on the research overall: Ivuxolimab was an agonistic, fully human IgG2 monoclonal antibody directed against OX40 (CD134), a costimulatory receptor. Among the 52 dose-escalation patients, around 20 had hepatocellular carcinoma, about 15 melanoma, 9 renal cell carcinoma and 9 head and neck cancer. Patients were allowed to have had prior anti-PD-1, anti-PD-L1 or anti-CTLA-4 therapy, and approximately 40% of the dose-escalation patients had been treated with checkpoint inhibitors. Peripheral TCRbeta sequencing aimed to test whether ivuxolimab altered TCR sequence diversity and caused clonal T-cell expansion. Intravenous ivuxolimab was administered to patients every 2 weeks at six dose levels: 0.01, 0.1, 0.3, 1.5, 3 and 10 mg/kg. Partial responses were achieved by three dose-escalation patients, of whom one had hepatocellular carcinoma and two had cutaneous melanoma. The paper covers the monotherapy dose-escalation part of the phase I ivuxolimab trial, which included N of about 50 patients. In the dose-escalation cohort, more than 80% of patients were male, and the mean age was roughly 60 years with a range of about 20 to 80.

Overall results and qualifications from the work: After ivuxolimab, CD8+ T cells had more expanded clones than CD4+ T cells on average. Low levels of normalized T-cell clonal expansion were also shown by some nonresponding patients. Which antigens the clonally expanded peripheral T cells were specific for was not determined. At doses of 0.1 to 3.0 mg/kg, clonal expansion of both CD4+ and CD8+ blood T cells was observed from baseline to week 6. In partial responders in the 0.1-3.0 mg/kg groups, normalized peripheral clonal expansion was found to be among the lowest, especially among CD8+ T cells.

To sequence the TCRbeta CDR3 region, genomic DNA was isolated from the sorted cells. The immunoSEQ Assay was used for sequencing of TCRbeta CDR3 regions. This immuneACCESS table, as held by TCRdb, lists in-frame sequences with V and J called but not all clones. Of the missing ones, under half trace to an unresolved V gene in checked studies; the others have no known cause. The sample contains 45,000 to 65,000 clones, 88% of them found a single time. The ten largest clones capture 11% of the sample. Germline trimming amounts to 1 base on V and 1 base on J, with 3 as the count of junction bases outside the gene matches. The germline V gene supplies CDR1 SGDLS and CDR2 YYNGEE. The CDR3 sequence holds 16 residues, the cysteine and phenylalanine included. The kept DNA is CDR3 alone, 48 bases in frame from the first base.

This receptor was obtained from an adult with an advanced solid tumor such as melanoma, head and neck, liver or kidney cancer. The chain is assembled from TRBV9 and TRBJ2-1, and 9 junctional nucleotides match TRBD1. Sequencing was performed on CD4+ or CD8+ T cells sorted from blood, taken in a trial of the OX40 agonist ivuxolimab. DNA sequence: TGTGCCAGCAGCGTACAGGACAGGGGTTCCTACAATGAGCAGTTCTTC. It specifies CASSVQDRGSYNEQFF.